Detailed here is one TCR beta chain. The CDR3 has 15 amino acids. V shed 0 bases and J shed 7 bases, with 13 bases lying between them. CDR1 is MNHEY and CDR2 is SVGAGI in the germline V gene. These data belong to a study of blood T cell repertoires in COVID-19. Under the authors' procedure: The assay estimated nucleated cells by amplifying reference gene primers. Generated by immunoSEQ multiplex PCR, the TCRdb table keeps only in-frame clones and is missing some. That table gives V, J and clone size, and the DNA gave D and trimming. The sample carries some 100,000 clones, around four fifths recorded once.

The V gene is TRBV6-5, the J gene TRBJ2-1; no firm D call. Sequencing was carried out using peripheral blood. This receptor was obtained from a man in his forties or fifties with active or convalescent COVID-19. CDR3 region: CASSYSITAGNEQFF. In DNA, the CDR3 is TGTGCCAGCAGTTACTCGATAACAGCCGGAAATGAGCAGTTCTTC.